What follows are 10 T cell receptor beta chains derived from one specimen sequenced in a study of blood T cell repertoires in COVID-19. Measured with immunoSEQ multiplex PCR; TCRdb has only the in-frame clones, and not every one. The table includes 220,000 or so clones, about 85% detected once. The sample taken for sequencing was peripheral blood. The source is a woman in her forties or fifties with COVID-19, enrolled during active disease.

This rearrangement joins TRBV6-5 to TRBJ2-7; D gene uncertain. This CDR3 spans 13 amino acids. With 5 bases removed from V and 5 bases from J, the gap between germline ends came to 13 bases. Germline CDR1 is MNHEY and CDR2 is SVGAGI. The CDR3 DNA is TGTGCCAGCAGTCCCGTCCCGGGTAACGAGCAGTACGTC. Its translation: CASSPVPGNEQYV.

The gene calls are TRBV2 and TRBJ1-5, with 7 bases lining up with TRBD1. The CDR3 is made up of 16 amino acids. The V gene's germline CDR1 is SNHLY and CDR2 FYNNEI. The V segment lost 3 bases and the J segment 4 bases; nucleotides outside the gene matches: 9. CDR3 nucleotide sequence: TGTGCCAGCAGTGACCACTCGACAGGGACTAATCAGCCCCAGCATTTT. Translating it yields CASSDHSTGTNQPQHF.

The rearrangement joins TRBV29-1 to TRBJ1-1, with 8 bases that match TRBD1. V lost 3 bases, J lost 7 bases, and 4 bases stayed unmatched. The CDR3 is 12 amino acids. Germline V gene lookup returns CDR1 SQVTM and CDR2 ANQGSEA. CDR3 bases: TGCAGCGTTGATCAGGGGGCCAGTGAAGCTTTCTTT. Translated: CSVDQGASEAFF.

The CDR3 DNA is TGTGCCAGCAGCCGGATAACGGGATCCAACACCGGGGAGCTGTTTTTT. Encoded protein: CASSRITGSNTGELFF. The chain recombines TRBV7-2 with TRBJ2-2; TRBD2 might be the D (5 bases). Between the trimmed V and J ends, which lost 5 bases and 2 bases, there was a span of 15 bases. Germline-derived CDR1 and CDR2 are SGHTA and FQGNSA. The CDR3 covers 16 residues.

The chain links TRBV5-8 to TRBJ2-3; 8 bases align to TRBD2. CDR3 length: 16 amino acids. The junction had 7 bases not matched to a gene; V was cut back by 4 bases and J by 0 bases. Germline V gene sequence: CDR1 SGHTS, CDR2 YDEGEE. CDR3 sequence: CASSPARGASTDTQYF. As DNA, the CDR3 is TGTGCCAGCAGCCCGGCGCGGGGGGCGAGCACAGATACGCAGTATTTT.

The chain is built from TRBV5-1 and TRBJ2-7; no firm D call. Trimming stripped 0 bases from V and 3 bases from J, with 13 bases between. Germline V gene sequence: CDR1 SGHRS, CDR2 YFSETQ. This CDR3 spans 15 amino acids. The CDR3 DNA is TGCGCCAGCAGCTTGGGAGGTAGGCGTATCTACGAGCAGTACTTC. Translating it yields CASSLGGRRIYEQYF. Filled out from reference TRBV5-1 and TRBJ2-7, the complete variable domain reads KAGVTQTPRYLIKTRGQQVTLSCSPISGHRSVSWYQQTPGQGLQFLFEYFSETQRNKGNFPGRFSGRQFSNSRSEMNVSTLELGDSALYLCASSLGGRRIYEQYFGPGTRLTVT.

The chain couples TRBV27 to TRBJ1-5; D gene unclear. Germline CDR1 is MNHEY and CDR2 is SMNVEV (reference sequence). The CDR3 is 10 amino acids. V was pared by 8 bases and J by 7 bases, with 6 bases between. The CDR3 DNA follows: TGTGCCAGCGGGAGCCAGCCCCAGCATTTT. It translates to CASGSQPQHF.

This rearrangement joins TRBV9 to TRBJ2-3; TRBD1 matches 7 bases. Germline loops: CDR1 SGDLS, CDR2 YYNGEE. The V segment lost 8 bases and the J segment 6 bases; nucleotides outside the gene matches: 3. The CDR3 runs to 11 residues. The CDR3 DNA follows: TGTGCCAGTAGCAGGGGGGATACGCAGTATTTT. Its translation is CASSRGDTQYF.

V gene TRBV9 combines with J gene TRBJ2-5; TRBD2 matches 7 bases. Germline V gene lookup returns CDR1 SGDLS and CDR2 YYNGEE. The CDR3 totals 16 residues. V gave up 3 bases and J gave up 6 bases; unmatched junction bases: 14. The chain's CDR3 is CASSELGTNPFQTQYF. The CDR3 DNA is TGTGCCAGCAGCGAACTGGGGACTAACCCATTCCAGACCCAGTACTTC.

V usage is TRBV7-2 and J usage is TRBJ1-1; tentative D call: TRBD1 (5 bases). The CDR3 totals 13 residues. Germline CDR1 SGHTA, CDR2 FQGNSA. Trimming removed 2 bases from V and 4 bases from J, with 8 bases in between. CDR3 DNA sequence: TGTGCCAGCAGCTTAACCAGGGTCACTGAAGCTTTCTTT. As protein: CASSLTRVTEAFF. The full variable domain, rest sourced from reference TRBV7-2 and TRBJ1-1, is GAGVSQSPSNKVTEKGKDVELRCDPISGHTALYWYRQSLGQGLEFLIYFQGNSAPDKSGLPSDRFSAERTGGSVSTLTIQRTQQEDSAVYLCASSLTRVTEAFFGQGTRLTVV.